This section outlines one T cell receptor (beta chain) sequence together with its context. This CDR3 spans 17 amino acids. V gave up 2 bases and J gave up 4 bases; unmatched junction bases: 12. CDR1 and CDR2 (germline): MGHDK, SYGVNS. The assay was immunoSEQ multiplex PCR, and TCRdb's table has in-frame clones only and misses some. The table records approximately 80,000 clones, 82% of them present only once. The data were obtained in a study of PD-L1 blockade in urothelial cancer. The chain uses TRBV25-1 and TRBJ2-7, with 9 bases identical to TRBD2. This TCR derives from a man in his sixties or seventies with urothelial cancer. Sequenced here: PBMCs, sampled around atezolizumab (anti-PD-L1) treatment. CDR3: CASSENGRVSGSYEQYF. In nucleotides, the CDR3 is TGTGCCAGCAGTGAAAACGGAAGGGTTAGCGGGAGTTACGAGCAGTACTTC.